This paragraph covers one T cell receptor (beta chain) sequence. Its specificity is not known. These data are taken from a study of identical twins. Study-level findings and limits: High-abundance cord blood beta clonotypes had fewer insertions; memory repertoires showed none.

TCRdb passed the 5' RACE reads through MiXCR, listing each CDR3 protein once. The data contain 520,000 or so distinct CDR3 sequences, under 25% of them singletons. These same data were also listed under a study on T cells expressing NK-cell markers.

The sequenced sample was CD4+ T cells sorted from blood. The sequence was obtained from a woman younger than 35 in good health.

The CDR3 region has the DNA TGCAGTGCTAGAGACCCGGGCCGGTATGAGCAGTTCTTC. Its protein product is CSARDPGRYEQFF. J is TRBJ2-1 and V is TRBV20-1; D unclear. The CDR3 is 13 residues long. V lost 0 bases to trimming and J lost 8 bases, with 11 bases between them. Germline V gene sequence: CDR1 DFQATT, CDR2 SNEGSKA (reference sequence).